The clone carrying this TCR beta chain was seen ten or more times. The data were obtained in a study of neurological immune-mediated disorders. CDR3 length: 16 amino acids. CDR1 is SGHRS and CDR2 is YFSETQ in the germline V gene. V shed 2 bases and J shed 0 bases, with 12 bases lying between them. Each CDR3 protein gets one entry after TCRdb re-called the 5' RACE reads with MiXCR. The sample lists around 44,000 distinct CDR3 sequences; about 14% were seen once. The receptor's source is a woman aged 55-70 years with HTLV-1-associated myelopathy (HAM/TSP). The chain employs TRBV5-1 and TRBJ2-1; D might be TRBD2 (6 bases). The sequencing sample was made of CD4+ T cells from blood. CDR3 sequence: CASSFSAGSSYNEQFF. The CDR3, as DNA: TGCGCCAGCAGCTTTTCCGCGGGGAGCTCCTACAATGAGCAGTTCTTC.